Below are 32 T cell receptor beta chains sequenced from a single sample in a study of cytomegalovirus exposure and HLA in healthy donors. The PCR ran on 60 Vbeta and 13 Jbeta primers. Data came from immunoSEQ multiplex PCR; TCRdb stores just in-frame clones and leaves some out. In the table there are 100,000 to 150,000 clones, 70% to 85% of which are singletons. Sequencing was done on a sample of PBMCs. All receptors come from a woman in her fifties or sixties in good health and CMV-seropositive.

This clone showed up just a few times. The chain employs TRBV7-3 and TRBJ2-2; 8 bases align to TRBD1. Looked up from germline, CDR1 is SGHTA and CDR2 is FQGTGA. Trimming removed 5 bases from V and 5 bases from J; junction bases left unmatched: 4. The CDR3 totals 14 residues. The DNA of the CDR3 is TGTGCCAGCAGCCCCCGACAGGGGACCGGGGAGCTGTTTTTT. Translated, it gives CASSPRQGTGELFF.

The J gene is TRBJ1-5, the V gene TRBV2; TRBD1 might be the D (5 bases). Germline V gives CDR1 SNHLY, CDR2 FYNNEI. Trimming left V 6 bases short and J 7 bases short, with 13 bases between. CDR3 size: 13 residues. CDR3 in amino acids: CASRGRFGQPQHF. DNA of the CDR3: TGTGCCAGCAGGGGGCGGTTTGGACAGCCCCAGCATTTT.

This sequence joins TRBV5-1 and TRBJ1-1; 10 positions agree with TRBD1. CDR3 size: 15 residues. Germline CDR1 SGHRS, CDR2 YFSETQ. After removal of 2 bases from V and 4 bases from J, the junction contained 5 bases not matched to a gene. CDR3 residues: CASSFFGQGGTEAFF. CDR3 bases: TGCGCCAGCAGCTTCTTCGGACAGGGGGGCACTGAAGCTTTCTTT.

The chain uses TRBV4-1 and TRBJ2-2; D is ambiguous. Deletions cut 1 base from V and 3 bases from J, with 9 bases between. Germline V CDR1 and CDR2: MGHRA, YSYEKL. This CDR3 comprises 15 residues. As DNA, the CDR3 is TGCGCCAGCAGCCAAGGATCCCGGGACACCGGGGAGCTGTTTTTT. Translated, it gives CASSQGSRDTGELFF.

The DNA of the CDR3 is TGTGCCAGCAGTACCGACCCGCCCGGGTACGAGCAGTACTTC. This translates into CASSTDPPGYEQYF. The gene calls are TRBV2 and TRBJ2-7; no definite D call. Germline V gene lookup returns CDR1 SNHLY and CDR2 FYNNEI. This CDR3 is 14 amino acids long. The V end was cut by 5 bases, the J end by 4 bases, with 15 bases between.

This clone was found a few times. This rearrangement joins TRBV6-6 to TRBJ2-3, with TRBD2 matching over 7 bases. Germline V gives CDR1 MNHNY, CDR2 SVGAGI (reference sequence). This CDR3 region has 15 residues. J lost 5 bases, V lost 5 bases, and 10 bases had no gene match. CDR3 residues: CASSPRTRTGDTQYF. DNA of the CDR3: TGTGCCAGCAGTCCCCGGACTAGGACGGGAGATACGCAGTATTTT.

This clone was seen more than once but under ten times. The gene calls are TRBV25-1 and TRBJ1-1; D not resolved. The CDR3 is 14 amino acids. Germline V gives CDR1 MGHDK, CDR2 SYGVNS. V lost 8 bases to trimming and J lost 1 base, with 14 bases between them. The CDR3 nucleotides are TGTGCCAGCCAACCTACTCTAGAGAACACTGAAGCTTTCTTT. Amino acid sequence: CASQPTLENTEAFF. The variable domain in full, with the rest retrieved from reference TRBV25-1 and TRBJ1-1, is EADIYQTPRYLVIGTGKKITLECSQTMGHDKMYWYQQDPGMELHLIHYSYGVNSTEKGDLSSESTVSRIRTEHFPLTLESARPSHTSQYLCASQPTLENTEAFFGQGTRLTVV.

For the CDR3, the DNA is TGTGCCAGCAGTGGGACACTCTATAGCAATCAGCCCCAGCATTTT. Translated, it gives CASSGTLYSNQPQHF. This sequence joins TRBV6-1 and TRBJ1-5; tentatively, D is TRBD1 (5 bases). CDR1 is MNHNS, CDR2 SASEGT, per germline. The germline V and J ends were trimmed by 4 bases and 0 bases, with 10 bases remaining between them. The CDR3 covers 15 residues.

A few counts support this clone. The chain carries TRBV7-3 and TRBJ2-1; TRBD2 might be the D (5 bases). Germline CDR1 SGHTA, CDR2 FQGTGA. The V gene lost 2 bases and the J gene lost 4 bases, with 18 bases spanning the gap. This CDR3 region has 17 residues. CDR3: CASSLPPGKEGYNEQFF. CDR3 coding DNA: TGTGCCAGCAGCTTACCCCCGGGAAAAGAAGGTTACAATGAGCAGTTCTTC.

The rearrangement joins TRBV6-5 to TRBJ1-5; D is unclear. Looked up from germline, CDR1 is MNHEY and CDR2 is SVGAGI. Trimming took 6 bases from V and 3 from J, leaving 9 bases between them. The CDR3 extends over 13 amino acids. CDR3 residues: CASSPGYNQPQHF. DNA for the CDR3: TGTGCCAGCAGCCCAGGTTACAATCAGCCCCAGCATTTT.

DNA of the CDR3: TGTGCCAGCAGACAGGGGAACGAACTCTACGAGCAGTACTTC. Translating gives CASRQGNELYEQYF. The chain combines TRBV6-5 with TRBJ2-7, with TRBD1 matching 7 bases. The CDR3 spans 14 residues. V was pared by 6 bases and J by 3 bases, with 8 bases of the junction left unmatched. Germline assignment: CDR1 MNHEY and CDR2 SVGAGI.

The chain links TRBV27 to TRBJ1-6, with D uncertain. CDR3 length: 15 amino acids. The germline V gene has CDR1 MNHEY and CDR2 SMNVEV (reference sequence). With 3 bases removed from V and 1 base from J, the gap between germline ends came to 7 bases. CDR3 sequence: CASSLAESYNSPLHF. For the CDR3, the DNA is TGTGCCAGCAGTTTGGCGGAGTCCTATAATTCACCCCTCCACTTT.

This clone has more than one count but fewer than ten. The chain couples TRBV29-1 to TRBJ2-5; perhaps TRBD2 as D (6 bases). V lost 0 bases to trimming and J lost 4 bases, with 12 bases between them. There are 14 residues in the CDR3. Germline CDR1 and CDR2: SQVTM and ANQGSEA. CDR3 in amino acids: CSVEDLVGGETQYF. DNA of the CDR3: TGCAGCGTTGAAGACTTGGTGGGAGGAGAGACCCAGTACTTC.

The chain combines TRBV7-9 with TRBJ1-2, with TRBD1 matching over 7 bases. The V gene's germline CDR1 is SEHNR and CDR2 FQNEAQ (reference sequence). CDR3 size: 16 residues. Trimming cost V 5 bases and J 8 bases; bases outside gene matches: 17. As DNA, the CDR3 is TGTGCCAGCAGCCCCCCGGGTGGACAGGCTTTCGGGGGCTACACCTTC. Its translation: CASSPPGGQAFGGYTF.

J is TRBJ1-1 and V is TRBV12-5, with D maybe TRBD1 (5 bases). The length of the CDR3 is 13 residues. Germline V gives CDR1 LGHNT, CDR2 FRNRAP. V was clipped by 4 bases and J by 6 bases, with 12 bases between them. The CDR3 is CASGWGGVPEAFF. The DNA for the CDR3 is TGTGCTAGTGGTTGGGGGGGGGTCCCTGAAGCTTTCTTT.

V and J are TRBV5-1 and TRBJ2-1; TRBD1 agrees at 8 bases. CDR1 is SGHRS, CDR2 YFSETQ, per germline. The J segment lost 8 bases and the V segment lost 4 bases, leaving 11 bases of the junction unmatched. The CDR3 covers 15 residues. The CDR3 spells CASSHGGQVIDEQFF. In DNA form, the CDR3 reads TGCGCCAGCAGCCACGGGGGACAGGTAATCGATGAGCAGTTCTTC.

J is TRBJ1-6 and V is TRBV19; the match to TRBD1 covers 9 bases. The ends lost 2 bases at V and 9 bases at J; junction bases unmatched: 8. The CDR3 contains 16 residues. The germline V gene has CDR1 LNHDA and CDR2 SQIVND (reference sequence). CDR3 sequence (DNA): TGTGCCAGTAGTATACCCGGTACAGGGGGCCCTTCACCCCTCCACTTT. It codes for CASSIPGTGGPSPLHF.

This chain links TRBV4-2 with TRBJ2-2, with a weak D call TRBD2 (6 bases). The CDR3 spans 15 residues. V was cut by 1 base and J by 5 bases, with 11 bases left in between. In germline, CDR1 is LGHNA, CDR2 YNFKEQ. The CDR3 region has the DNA TGTGCCAGCAGCCAAGCCGAACGGGGGACCGGGGAGCTGTTTTTT. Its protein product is CASSQAERGTGELFF.

The CDR3 sequence: CSVKQGAADGYTF. The CDR3 coding sequence is TGCAGCGTTAAACAGGGGGCCGCCGATGGCTACACCTTC. The chain is built from TRBV29-1 and TRBJ1-2; TRBD1 matches 9 bases. Per the germline V gene, CDR1 is SQVTM and CDR2 is ANQGSEA. CDR3 size: 13 residues. V shed 5 bases, J shed 6 bases, and the junction held 7 bases outside the gene matches.

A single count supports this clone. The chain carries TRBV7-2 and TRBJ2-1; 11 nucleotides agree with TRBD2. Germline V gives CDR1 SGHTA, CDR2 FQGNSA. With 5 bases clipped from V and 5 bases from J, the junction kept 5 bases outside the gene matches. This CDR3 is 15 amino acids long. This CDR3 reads CASSASGGYHNEQFF. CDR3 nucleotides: TGTGCCAGCAGCGCTAGCGGGGGGTACCACAATGAGCAGTTCTTC.

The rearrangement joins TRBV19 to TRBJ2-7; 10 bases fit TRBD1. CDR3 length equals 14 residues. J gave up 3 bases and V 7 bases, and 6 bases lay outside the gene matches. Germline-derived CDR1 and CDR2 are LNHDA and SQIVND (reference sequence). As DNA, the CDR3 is TGTGCCAGTACCCTGACAGGGGGCATCTACGAGCAGTACTTC. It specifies CASTLTGGIYEQYF.

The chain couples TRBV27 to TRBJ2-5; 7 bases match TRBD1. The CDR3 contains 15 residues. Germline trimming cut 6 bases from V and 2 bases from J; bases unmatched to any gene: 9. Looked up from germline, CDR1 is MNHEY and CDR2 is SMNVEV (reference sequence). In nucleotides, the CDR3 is TGTGCCAGCAGCCTCACAGGGACAGCACAAGAGACCCAGTACTTC. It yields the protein CASSLTGTAQETQYF.

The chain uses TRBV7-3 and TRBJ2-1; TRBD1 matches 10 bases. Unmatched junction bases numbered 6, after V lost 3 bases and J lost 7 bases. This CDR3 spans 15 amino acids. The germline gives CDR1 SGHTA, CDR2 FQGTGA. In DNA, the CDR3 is TGTGCCAGCAGCTTTACTGGACAGGGGGATAATGAGCAGTTCTTC. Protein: CASSFTGQGDNEQFF.

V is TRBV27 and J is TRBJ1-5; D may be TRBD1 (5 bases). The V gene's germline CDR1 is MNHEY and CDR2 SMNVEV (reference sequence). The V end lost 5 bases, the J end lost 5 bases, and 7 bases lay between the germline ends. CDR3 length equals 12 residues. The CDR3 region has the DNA TGTGCCAGCAGTGAGACAGATCAGCCCCAGCATTTT. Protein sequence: CASSETDQPQHF.

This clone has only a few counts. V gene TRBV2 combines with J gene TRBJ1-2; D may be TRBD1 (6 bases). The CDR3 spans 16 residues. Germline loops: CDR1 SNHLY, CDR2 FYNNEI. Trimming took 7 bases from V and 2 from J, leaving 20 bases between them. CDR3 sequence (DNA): TGTGCCAGCAAGGAACGCGGCTTGAGGGGGAACTATGGCTACACCTTC. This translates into CASKERGLRGNYGYTF.

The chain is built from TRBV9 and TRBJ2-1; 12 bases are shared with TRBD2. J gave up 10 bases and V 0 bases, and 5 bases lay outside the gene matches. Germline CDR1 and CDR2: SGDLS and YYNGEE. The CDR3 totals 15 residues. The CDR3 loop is CASSVANGLAGEQFF. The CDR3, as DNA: TGTGCCAGCAGCGTAGCCAACGGACTAGCGGGGGAGCAGTTCTTC. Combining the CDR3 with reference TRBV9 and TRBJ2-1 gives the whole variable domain DSGVTQTPKHLITATGQRVTLRCSPRSGDLSVYWYQQSLDQGLQFLIQYYNGEERAKGNILERFSAQQFPDLHSELNLSSLELGDSALYFCASSVANGLAGEQFFGPGTRLTVL.

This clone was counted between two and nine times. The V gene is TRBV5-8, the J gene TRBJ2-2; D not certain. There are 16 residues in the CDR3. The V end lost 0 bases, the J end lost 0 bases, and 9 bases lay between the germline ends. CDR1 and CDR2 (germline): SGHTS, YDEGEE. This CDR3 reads CASSLGSLANTGELFF. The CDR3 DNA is TGTGCCAGCAGCTTGGGCAGCCTAGCGAACACCGGGGAGCTGTTTTTT.

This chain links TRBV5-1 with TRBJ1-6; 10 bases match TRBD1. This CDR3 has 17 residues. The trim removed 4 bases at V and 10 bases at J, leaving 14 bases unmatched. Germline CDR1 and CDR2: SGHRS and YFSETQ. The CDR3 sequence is CASSGGDRGRMNSPLHF. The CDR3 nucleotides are TGCGCCAGCAGCGGGGGGGACAGGGGCAGAATGAACTCACCCCTCCACTTT.

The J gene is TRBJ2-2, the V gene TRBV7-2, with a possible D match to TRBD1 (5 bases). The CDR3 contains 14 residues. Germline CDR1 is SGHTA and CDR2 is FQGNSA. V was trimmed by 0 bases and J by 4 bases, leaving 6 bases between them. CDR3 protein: CASSLARATGELFF. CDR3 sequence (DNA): TGTGCCAGCAGCTTAGCCAGGGCCACCGGGGAGCTGTTTTTT.

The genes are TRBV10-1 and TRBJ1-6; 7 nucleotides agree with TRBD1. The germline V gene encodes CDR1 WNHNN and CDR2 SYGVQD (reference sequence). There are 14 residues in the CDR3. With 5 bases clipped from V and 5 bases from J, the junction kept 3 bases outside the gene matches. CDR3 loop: CASSRDRDNSPLHF. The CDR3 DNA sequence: TGCGCCAGCAGTCGGGACAGAGATAATTCACCCCTCCACTTT.

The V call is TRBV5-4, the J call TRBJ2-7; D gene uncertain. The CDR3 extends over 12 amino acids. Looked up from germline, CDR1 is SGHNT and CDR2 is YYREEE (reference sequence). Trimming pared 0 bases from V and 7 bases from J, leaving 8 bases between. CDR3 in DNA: TGTGCCAGCAGCTTGGGTTCCTTTGAGCAGTACTTC. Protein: CASSLGSFEQYF.

The chain's CDR3 is CASSSRDWNTEAFF. In nucleotides, the CDR3 is TGTGCCAGCAGCTCCCGGGACTGGAACACTGAAGCTTTCTTT. The gene calls are TRBV5-4 and TRBJ1-1; possible D gene TRBD1, 5 bases. This CDR3 is built from 14 residues. CDR1 and CDR2 (germline): SGHNT, YYREEE (reference sequence). Deletions cut 3 bases from V and 1 base from J, with 10 bases between.